This TCR beta chain was captured by sequencing in a study of PD-L1 blockade in urothelial cancer. Spiked synthetic TCR analogs estimated absolute template abundance per PCR. Produced via immunoSEQ multiplex PCR; TCRdb's table is partial and in-frame only. This repertoire shows tens of thousands of clones, around 79% found once; its top ten account for approximately 4.3%. The CDR3 consists of 13 residues. The V end lost 0 bases, the J end lost 6 bases, and 6 bases lay between the germline ends. Germline CDR1 reads SGHNT; CDR2 reads YYREEE (reference sequence). As for time point: pretreatment peripheral blood.

The TCR sequence derives from a man between 65 and 85 years old with urothelial cancer. Sequencing used PBMCs, obtained around atezolizumab (anti-PD-L1) treatment. The J gene is TRBJ2-2, the V gene TRBV5-4; the D gene is possibly TRBD1 (6 bases). The CDR3 nucleotides read TGTGCCAGCAGCTTGGACAGGGCCGGGGAGCTGTTTTTT. Translated, it gives CASSLDRAGELFF.